The rows below give T cell receptor beta chains drawn from one sample of a study of T cells expressing NK-cell markers. One entry per CDR3 protein, without DNA, is what TCRdb gives after re-calling the 5' RACE reads. The sample spans a few hundred thousand distinct CDR3 sequences; the ten largest clones claim roughly 5.2%. Specimen: blood T cells: a sorted CD56 or NKG2C T cell subset, CD4+ or CD8+ T cells, or bulk PBMC T cells (not recorded which). These receptors all stem from a man aged 18-69 years in good health. Each CDR3 is given with its conserved first and last residue. The order of the fields is V gene, J gene, CDR3 length, CDR3 protein.

V gene: TRBV20-1
J gene: TRBJ1-5
CDR3 length: 16
CDR3 protein: CSARGGQGYSNQPQHF

V gene: TRBV11-2
J gene: TRBJ2-2
CDR3 length: 15
CDR3 protein: CASSRVAGQTGELFF

V gene: TRBV6-1
J gene: TRBJ2-1
CDR3 length: 14
CDR3 protein: CASLPGLLRDEQFF

V gene: TRBV20-1
J gene: TRBJ2-1
CDR3 length: 18
CDR3 protein: CSARDLGSRRMSYNEQFF

V gene: TRBV2
J gene: TRBJ1-2
CDR3 length: 13
CDR3 protein: CASRGDSNYGYTF

V gene: TRBV29-1
J gene: TRBJ2-3
CDR3 length: 15
CDR3 protein: CSVLRTGGGPDTQYF

V gene: TRBV12-3/TRBV12-4
J gene: TRBJ2-7
CDR3 length: 15
CDR3 protein: CASSQRSNGSYEQYF

V gene: TRBV14
J gene: TRBJ1-6
CDR3 length: 17
CDR3 protein: CASSQVSGLIYNSPLHF

V gene: TRBV7-9
J gene: TRBJ1-2
CDR3 length: 13
CDR3 protein: CASSFPTDVGYTF

V gene: TRBV27
J gene: TRBJ2-7
CDR3 length: 19
CDR3 protein: CASSFRPAGWTGSSYEQYF

V gene: TRBV11-2
J gene: TRBJ2-4
CDR3 length: 16
CDR3 protein: CASSLGTSGGQNIQYF

V gene: TRBV12-3/TRBV12-4
J gene: TRBJ1-5
CDR3 length: 13
CDR3 protein: CASRGRGNQPQHF

V gene: TRBV3-1
J gene: TRBJ1-2
CDR3 length: 14
CDR3 protein: CASSRGTSNYGYTF

V gene: TRBV12-3/TRBV12-4
J gene: TRBJ2-1
CDR3 length: 14
CDR3 protein: CASRDRLTYNEQFF

V gene: TRBV7-6
J gene: TRBJ1-6
CDR3 length: 15
CDR3 protein: CASSRRQGDNSPLHF

V gene: TRBV2
J gene: TRBJ2-2
CDR3 length: 13
CDR3 protein: CASTGEVTGELFF

V gene: TRBV6-1
J gene: TRBJ2-5
CDR3 length: 14
CDR3 protein: CASSESLGGETQYF

V gene: TRBV11-2
J gene: TRBJ2-1
CDR3 length: 16
CDR3 protein: CASSLTLGSSYNEQFF

V gene: TRBV20-1
J gene: TRBJ1-5
CDR3 length: 14
CDR3 protein: CSATTGGRNQPQHF

V gene: TRBV13
J gene: TRBJ1-3
CDR3 length: 18
CDR3 protein: CASSWTGGARSSGNTIYF

V gene: TRBV12-5
J gene: TRBJ2-4
CDR3 length: 16
CDR3 protein: CASGTMGGGGSDIQYF

V gene: TRBV12-3/TRBV12-4
J gene: TRBJ2-3
CDR3 length: 16
CDR3 protein: CASSLPALGSTDTQYF

V gene: TRBV9
J gene: TRBJ2-3
CDR3 length: 11
CDR3 protein: CASSPLDTQYF

V gene: TRBV10-3
J gene: TRBJ2-3
CDR3 length: 14
CDR3 protein: CAISDRAFTDTQYF